This TCR beta chain was observed in a study of blood T cell repertoires in COVID-19. Study context: Acute and convalescent COVID-19 specimens originated in the United States, Italy and Spain. Sources were T cells, B-cell-depleted T cells, or PBMCs; the material itself was cDNA or gDNA.

In the study's own analysis: How many nucleated cells were present was estimated from reference gene primer amplification. Some clones are missing from TCRdb's copy, which holds only in-frame ones; the method was immunoSEQ multiplex PCR. V and J calls and clone size come straight from that table; D and trimming were deduced from the DNA. The sample lists some 200,000 clones, around 84% occurring once. Germline V gene data show CDR1 as SGHTS and CDR2 as YDEGEE. The CDR3 is made up of 17 amino acids. The V and J ends lost 7 bases and 0 bases respectively, with 17 bases between them. The chain has TRBV5-8 and TRBJ2-6, with D perhaps matching TRBD2 (6 bases). Sequenced material: peripheral blood. This sequence originates from a woman older than 75 with active or convalescent COVID-19. The CDR3 reads CASRLGGASSGANVLTF. CDR3 in DNA: TGTGCCAGCCGACTGGGCGGGGCCAGCTCTGGGGCCAACGTCCTGACTTTC.